Only one count was recorded for the clone carrying this T cell receptor (beta chain). This PCR relied on a set of 60 Vbeta primers and 13 Jbeta primers. Here immunoSEQ multiplex PCR was the method, and the copy in TCRdb shows in-frame clones only, minus some. The sample includes under 300,000 clones, 84% of them seen just once. The sample originates from a study of cytomegalovirus exposure and HLA in healthy donors. Material: PBMCs. This receptor was taken from a woman between 40 and 50 years old in good health and CMV-seropositive.

Here the CDR3 reads CASSSQGANTEAFF. The CDR3 nucleotides are TGTGCCAGCTCGTCACAGGGGGCGAACACTGAAGCTTTCTTT. V is TRBV18 and J is TRBJ1-1, with 9 bases fitting TRBD1. V lost 6 bases and J lost 1; bases outside the gene matches: 3. This CDR3 region has 14 residues. The germline V gene has CDR1 KGHSH and CDR2 LQKENI. Combining the CDR3 with reference TRBV18 and TRBJ1-1 gives the whole variable domain NAGVMQNPRHLVRRRGQEARLRCSPMKGHSHVYWYRQLPEEGLKFMVYLQKENIIDESGMPKERFSAEFPKEGPSILRIQQVVRGDSAAYFCASSSQGANTEAFFGQGTRLTVV.